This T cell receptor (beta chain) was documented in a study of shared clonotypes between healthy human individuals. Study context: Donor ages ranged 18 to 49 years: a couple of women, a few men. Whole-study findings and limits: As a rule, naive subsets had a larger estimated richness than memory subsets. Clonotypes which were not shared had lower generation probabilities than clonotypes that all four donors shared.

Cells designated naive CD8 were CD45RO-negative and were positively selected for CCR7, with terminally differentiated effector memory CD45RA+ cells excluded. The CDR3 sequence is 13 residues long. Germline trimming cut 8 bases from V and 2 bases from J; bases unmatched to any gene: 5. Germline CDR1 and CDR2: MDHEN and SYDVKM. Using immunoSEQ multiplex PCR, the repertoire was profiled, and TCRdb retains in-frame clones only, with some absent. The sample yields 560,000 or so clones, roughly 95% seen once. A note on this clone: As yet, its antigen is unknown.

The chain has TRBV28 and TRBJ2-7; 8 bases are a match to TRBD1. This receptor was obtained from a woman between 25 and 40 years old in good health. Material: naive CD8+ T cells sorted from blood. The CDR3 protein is CASWAGGAYEQYF. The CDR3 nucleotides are TGTGCCAGCTGGGCAGGGGGCGCCTACGAGCAGTACTTC.